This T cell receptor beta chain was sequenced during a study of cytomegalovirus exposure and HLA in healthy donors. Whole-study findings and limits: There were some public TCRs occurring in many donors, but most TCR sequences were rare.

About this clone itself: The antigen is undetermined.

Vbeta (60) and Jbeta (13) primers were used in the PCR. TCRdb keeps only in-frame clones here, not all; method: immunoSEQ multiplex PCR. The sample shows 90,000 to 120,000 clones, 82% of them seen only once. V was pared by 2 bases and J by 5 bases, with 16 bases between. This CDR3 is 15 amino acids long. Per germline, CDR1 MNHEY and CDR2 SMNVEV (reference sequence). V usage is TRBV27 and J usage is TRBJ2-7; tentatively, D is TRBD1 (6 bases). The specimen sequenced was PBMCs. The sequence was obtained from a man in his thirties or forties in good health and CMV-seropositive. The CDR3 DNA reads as TGTGCCAGCAGTTTACGTCCAGGGGTCCAAAACGAGCAGTACTTC. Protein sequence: CASSLRPGVQNEQYF.